Sequencing of this TCR beta chain was carried out in a study of blood T cell repertoires in COVID-19. For the study at large: Samples came from the United States, Italy and Spain, spanning acute and convalescent COVID-19.

Germline V gene data show CDR1 as GTSNPN and CDR2 as SVGIG (reference sequence). The CDR3 has 16 amino acids. J lost 2 bases, V lost 2 bases, and 8 bases had no gene match. In the authors' workflow: Amplifying reference gene primers gave estimates of nucleated cell counts. TCRdb's table, derived via immunoSEQ multiplex PCR, lists solely in-frame clones and lacks some. V and J calls and clone size follow that table, whereas D and trimming were derived from the DNA. The repertoire holds 140,000 or so clones, with under 85% as singletons. The chain links TRBV30 to TRBJ2-2; 7 bases match TRBD1. The source material was peripheral blood. This receptor was taken from a man between 50 and 59 years old with active or convalescent COVID-19. CDR3 sequence: CAWSNEGAHNTGELFF. CDR3 nucleotides: TGTGCCTGGAGTAACGAGGGGGCCCATAACACCGGGGAGCTGTTTTTT.